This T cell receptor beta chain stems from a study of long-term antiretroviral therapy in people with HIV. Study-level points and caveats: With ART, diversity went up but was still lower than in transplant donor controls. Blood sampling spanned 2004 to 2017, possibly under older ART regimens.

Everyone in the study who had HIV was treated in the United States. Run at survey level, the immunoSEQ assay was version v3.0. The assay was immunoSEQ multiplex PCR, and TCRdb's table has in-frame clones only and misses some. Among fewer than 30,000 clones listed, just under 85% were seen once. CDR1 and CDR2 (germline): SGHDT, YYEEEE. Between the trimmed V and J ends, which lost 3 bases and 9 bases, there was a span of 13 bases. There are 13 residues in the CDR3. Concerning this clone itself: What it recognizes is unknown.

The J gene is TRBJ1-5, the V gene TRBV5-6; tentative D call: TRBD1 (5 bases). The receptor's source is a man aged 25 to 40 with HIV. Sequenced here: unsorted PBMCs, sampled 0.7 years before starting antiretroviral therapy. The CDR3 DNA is TGTGCCAGCAGCTGGGAGGCTGGGGGGCCCCAGCATTTT. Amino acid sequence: CASSWEAGGPQHF.